This passage covers 4 T cell receptor beta chains from one sample sequenced in a study of breast tumors, draining lymph nodes, adjacent tissues. Breast cancer patients provided tissue from their axillary draining lymph nodes. MiXCR, applied by TCRdb to the multiplex PCR reads, yields one record per CDR3 protein. The sample gives over 200,000 distinct CDR3 sequences, around 35% of which show up once; under 4.5% is in the top ten. The sample comprised axillary lymph node tissue. The receptors here all came from a female donor with breast cancer. Some clones in this sample may be carry-over from other donors' samples.

This clonotype came up many times. This chain connects TRBV10-3 to TRBJ2-5, with 7 bases aligning to TRBD1. Germline CDR1 reads ENHRY; CDR2 reads SYGVKD. The length of the CDR3 is 13 residues. V lost 7 bases and J lost 4; bases outside the gene matches: 6. CDR3 coding DNA: TGTGCCATCAAGAAGAGACAGGGAGAGACCCAGTACTTC. Translating gives CAIKKRQGETQYF.

Details on this clonotype: A much larger clone lies one base from this, so it may be a read error. Given the absence of the conserved phenylalanine or tryptophan at the CDR3 end, a read error is likely. This chain links TRBV29-1 with TRBJ2-1; D not certain. The germline CDR1 and CDR2 sequences are SQVTM and ANQGSEA. The length of the CDR3 is 10 residues. Trimming removed 8 bases at V and 5 bases at J, with 7 bases between. Written as DNA, the CDR3 is TGCAGCATTGCCAACAATGAGCAGTTCTCC. Its translation: CSIANNEQFS.

The V and J genes are TRBV20-1 and TRBJ2-1; 9 bases fit TRBD1. Germline lookup yields CDR1 DFQATT and CDR2 SNEGSKA (reference sequence). The length of the CDR3 is 18 residues. The V segment lost 4 bases and the J segment 7 bases; nucleotides outside the gene matches: 20. The CDR3, as DNA: TGCAGTGCTACCTCCATAGGGGACAGGGCGCTACCGGGGAATGAGCAGTTCTTC. Amino acid sequence: CSATSIGDRALPGNEQFF.

In its sample, this clonotype was seen many times. V usage is TRBV9 and J usage is TRBJ2-2; 9 bases line up with TRBD2. The length of the CDR3 is 16 residues. Losses at the gene ends were 0 bases for V and 7 bases for J; bases not matched to a gene: 7. Germline CDR1 SGDLS, CDR2 YYNGEE. In nucleotides, the CDR3 is TGTGCCAGCAGCGTAGATGCGGGGGGGCCGGACGGGGAGCTGTTTTTT. This sequence encodes CASSVDAGGPDGELFF. The whole variable domain, filled in from reference TRBV9 and TRBJ2-2, reads DSGVTQTPKHLITATGQRVTLRCSPRSGDLSVYWYQQSLDQGLQFLIQYYNGEERAKGNILERFSAQQFPDLHSELNLSSLELGDSALYFCASSVDAGGPDGELFFGEGSRLTVL.